Described below is a single T cell receptor (beta chain) sequence and its context. Ages ranged from about 18 to 100 years, with residence in under 25 US areas. Symptom resolution, clearance, or two negative PCRs marked donors in Cohort 3 as recovered. The CDR3 is made up of 12 amino acids. With 4 bases removed from V and 3 bases from J, the gap between germline ends came to 4 bases. Germline-derived CDR1 and CDR2 are MDHEN and SYDVKM. These data are taken from a study of blood T cell repertoires in COVID-19. In the original analysis: Amplification from reference gene primers served as the basis for estimated nucleated cell counts. The method was immunoSEQ multiplex PCR; TCRdb's version includes in-frame clones alone and lacks a portion of them. D and trimming were read from the DNA, whereas the V and J calls and clone size are those reported in that table. The sample has approximately 230,000 clones, under 90% seen once; the top ten hold over 1.5%.

This clonotype was sampled from a man aged 35-49 years who had recovered from COVID-19. This chain joins TRBV28 and TRBJ1-5; D not resolved. The sample taken for sequencing was PBMCs or T cells enriched from blood (not recorded which). The CDR3 DNA sequence: TGTGCCAGCAGTTCTACCAATCAGCCCCAGCATTTT. Its protein is CASSSTNQPQHF.